The text below deals with one T cell receptor (beta chain). Its antigen is unidentified. This entry belongs to a study of cytomegalovirus exposure and HLA in healthy donors. Overall study results and limits: There were three CMV-associated chains whose specificity for CMV antigens was confirmed in vitro.

Both 60 Vbeta primers and 13 Jbeta primers went into the PCR. Generated by immunoSEQ multiplex PCR, the TCRdb table keeps only in-frame clones and is missing some. The sample has around 90,000 clones, 75% to 90% seen once. What was sequenced was PBMCs. The sequence was collected from a middle-aged man in good health and CMV-seropositive.

CDR3 amino acids: CASSASGGANEQFF. The CDR3 coding sequence is TGTGCCAGCAGCGCTAGCGGGGGGGCCAATGAGCAGTTCTTC. The chain carries TRBV9 and TRBJ2-1, with 12 bases that match TRBD2. The length of the CDR3 is 14 residues. The germline CDR1 and CDR2 sequences are SGDLS and YYNGEE. Losses at the gene ends were 3 bases for V and 6 bases for J; bases not matched to a gene: 1.